This paragraph reports one TCR beta chain. Its antigen is not identified. CDR1 is SGHRS, CDR2 YFSETQ, per germline. The CDR3 is 14 amino acids. The sample comes from a study of monozygotic twins with inflammatory bowel disease. Every TCR library consumed around 4,000 ng of total RNA. Through template switching, UMIs that included a 6-nucleotide sample barcode were added. TCRdb reworked the 5' RACE reads into one entry per CDR3 protein, no DNA. This repertoire comprises 190,000 or so distinct CDR3 sequences; its ten largest clones make up around 1.5%. General study points: Especially where disease activity was present, IBD patients had fewer clonotypes in common with others than healthy twins did. A reduction in TCRbeta diversity (inverse Simpson) was seen in IBD patients relative to healthy co-twins.

Source material: blood. This chain links TRBV5-1 with TRBJ2-1; the TCRdb call, TRBD1, lacks DNA for checking. This TCR was sampled from a human donor with ulcerative colitis or Crohn's disease, or a healthy co-twin of an affected twin (not recorded which). The CDR3 reads CASSVGTGGNEQFF.